This T cell receptor beta chain was sequenced for a study of shared clonotypes between healthy human individuals (dated by TCRdb to 2019 to 2021). Looking at the study overall: The cohort comprised a couple of women and a few men aged 18 to 49 years. For each donor, three plates each were used for CD4 naive and CD4 memory, two plates were used for CD8 naive, and one plate was used for CD8 memory. To estimate repertoire size and how much clonotype sharing occurs between individuals, the study deeply sequenced the blood TCR repertoires of several healthy adults. To increase sequencing depth and limit assay-specific biases, TCR repertoire library preparation and sequencing were carried out by different laboratories using diverse techniques. Between about 0.94 and 8.9 billion PBMCs per donor were obtained by leukapheresis. Findings and caveats that apply to the study as a whole: Larger estimated clonotype richness was generally found for naive subsets than for memory subsets. Pairwise subsampling led to the expectation that sequencing depth would affect the degree of clonotype sharing among donors. When several donors were compared, the shared fraction of clonotypes was 5% to 6.5% for naive CD4, about 4% for naive CD8, 2% to 2.5% for memory CD4, and under 0.5% for memory CD8. Sampling was restricted to blood, and TCR repertoires in tissue are likely to differ from TCR repertoires in blood. Incomplete sequencing was indicated by rarefaction of sorted-subset datasets, despite the large sequencing depth. Because the study included only a small number of donors, the genetic and exposure-history diversity represented was limited. Higher generation probabilities were observed for clonotypes shared by all four sorted-subset donors than for non-shared clonotypes.

A word on this clone: It lacks a known antigen. The input lacks base qualities; no much larger clone sits a single base away.

Healthy HIV-negative adults with no recently reported acute infections or vaccinations were included as donors. Only Caucasian adults living in Nashville, Tennessee, USA were represented among the donors. CD4+ T cells were enriched by magnetic negative selection, after which naive cells were positively selected on CD45RA and the negative fraction was taken as the memory subset. After blood collection by leukapheresis, PBMCs were isolated using Ficoll-Histopaque density gradient centrifugation and then cryopreserved in the vapor phase of liquid nitrogen. Analytical flow cytometry was used to check the purity and quantity of every magnetically sorted T cell population. Genomic DNA was isolated from each sorted fraction and quantified by UV absorbance on a Nanodrop 2000c. Using the deep immunoSEQ assay, TCR CDR3 regions were amplified from genomic DNA by multiplex PCR. Extracted genomic DNA from each cell subset was distributed evenly across all wells of several immunoSEQ 96-well plates, and each plate was treated as a replicate. For sorted subsets, approximately 200 ng of genomic DNA, equivalent to 25,000 to 35,000 T cell genomes, went into each replicate PCR. Purified libraries were measured with a Qubit 3.0 fluorometer, size-checked on a Bioanalyzer 2100, and measured again with the KAPA Library Quantification kit. A separate single-read 150-cycle Illumina NextSeq 550 flow cell was used to sequence each immunoSEQ 96-well plate. The authors processed their data as follows. Because only junctional sequences without quality scores were contained in the immunoSEQ output, filtering matching that applied to full-length reads could not be performed. To assign V/J genes and CDR3, sequences were annotated against IMGT germline references using PyIR, a Python wrapper for IgBLAST v1.9. Any read was removed if the V/J assignment was weak (E-value above 1e-6), the CDR3 was missing, or the read contained stop codons, out-of-frame junctions, or ambiguous translated residues. A V3J clonotype was defined by an identical inferred V gene, J gene, and CDR3 amino acid sequence. The percentage overlap between two repertoires was calculated by dividing the number of shared unique clonotypes by the size of the smaller repertoire. Repertoire richness was assessed with RTK rarefaction, the Chao1 estimator, and Recon v2.1 estimates of unobserved clonotypes. For all TCRbeta clonotypes obtained by the gDNA method from a few donors, generation probabilities were computed with OLGA. Held by TCRdb, this immuneACCESS table contains in-frame sequences only and omits some clones. Under half of the omission traces to an unresolved V gene where checked; the cause of the rest is unknown. The V and J calls and the clone size are those of that table, but D and trimming were determined from the DNA. The sample table holds approximately 2,300,000 clones, of which 85% to 95% were seen once. The ten biggest clones cover more than 0.35% of the sample.

Deletion took 6 bases off V and 0 bases off J, with a span of 11 bases between the germline ends. Reading from cysteine to phenylalanine, the CDR3 counts 14 amino acids. Solely the CDR3 DNA is kept, with 42 bases framed from the first base. CDR1 SNHLY and CDR2 FYNNEI were looked up in the germline V gene. The specimen was naive CD4+ T cells from PBMCs. This specimen's cell subset or site label, per the study, means: CD45RA+ positively selected. The clonotype was recovered from a man aged 18 to 29 in good health. Some clones in this sample may be carry-over from other donors' samples. This chain is built from TRBV2 and TRBJ1-2; the best D guess is TRBD1, with 6 bases matching. The nucleotide sequence is TGTGCCAGCAGAAGGGGGGGGGCTAACTATGGCTACACCTTC. It translates as CASRRGGANYGYTF.